A selection of T cell receptor beta chains follows, all from one sample in a study of T cells in Graves' hyperthyroidism and ophthalmopathy. TCRdb redid the calling of the multiplex PCR reads with MiXCR, one entry per CDR3 protein. The table records about 350,000 distinct CDR3 sequences, approximately 14% of them present only once. The sample taken for sequencing was blood. The origin of the receptors is a woman aged 25 to 39 with Graves' hyperthyroidism. CDR3s include the opening cysteine and the closing phenylalanine or tryptophan. Each record gives: V gene, J gene, clone size, D gene, CDR3 length, CDR3 protein, CDR3 DNA. D genes are given only for firm matches. Rows give clone size only sometimes, using once, few, many, or a class for an expanded clone.

V: TRBV10-3; J: TRBJ2-1; size: many; D: TRBD2; length: 14; CDR3: CAVAGTSGYNEQFF; DNA: TGTGCCGTGGCCGGGACTAGCGGGTACAATGAGCAGTTCTTC
V: TRBV30; J: TRBJ1-4; size: many; D: -; length: 14; CDR3: CAWRTRTSNEKLFF; DNA: TGTGCCTGGAGAACAAGGACATCTAATGAAAAACTGTTTTTT
V: TRBV6-1; J: TRBJ1-4; size: many; D: -; length: 16; CDR3: CASSVYVASEDEKLFF; DNA: TGTGCCAGCAGTGTTTACGTCGCTTCGGAGGATGAAAAACTGTTTTTT
V: TRBV18; J: TRBJ2-7; size: -; D: -; length: 13; CDR3: CASSTGSGAEQYF; DNA: TGTGCCAGCTCCACGGGATCAGGGGCCGAGCAGTACTTC
V: TRBV6-1; J: TRBJ1-5; size: many; D: -; length: 12; CDR3: CASSEALQPQHF; DNA: TGTGCCAGCAGTGAAGCGCTTCAGCCCCAGCATTTT
V: TRBV7-2; J: TRBJ2-3; size: -; D: -; length: 14; CDR3: CASSLNRASDTQYF; DNA: TGTGCCAGCAGCTTAAACAGGGCCTCCGATACGCAGTATTTT
V: TRBV6-2/TRBV6-3; J: TRBJ1-5; size: many; D: -; length: 14; CDR3: CASSYKGFGQPQHF; DNA: TGTGCCAGCAGTTACAAAGGTTTCGGTCAGCCCCAGCATTTT
V: TRBV3-1; J: TRBJ2-1; size: few; D: -; length: 17; CDR3: CASSQGLSDGSYNEQFF; DNA: TGTGCCAGCAGTCAAGGGCTTAGCGATGGCTCCTACAATGAGCAGTTCTTC
V: TRBV7-6; J: TRBJ2-5; size: few; D: -; length: 15; CDR3: CASSPHPPRAETQYF; DNA: TGTGCCAGCAGCCCACACCCTCCGAGGGCAGAGACCCAGTACTTC
V: TRBV30; J: TRBJ1-1; size: -; D: TRBD1; length: 14; CDR3: CAWVDRVGYTEAFF; DNA: TGTGCCTGGGTGGACAGGGTGGGGTACACTGAAGCTTTCTTT
V: TRBV6-2/TRBV6-3; J: TRBJ2-3; size: many; D: -; length: 14; CDR3: CASSYTGTSDTQYF; DNA: TGTGCCAGCAGTTACACCGGGACTTCAGATACGCAGTATTTT
V: TRBV19; J: TRBJ2-7; size: -; D: TRBD1; length: 14; CDR3: CATTGTGGENEQYF; DNA: TGTGCCACCACCGGGACAGGGGGCGAAAATGAGCAGTACTTC
V: TRBV27; J: TRBJ2-5; size: -; D: -; length: 12; CDR3: CASGEWVEAQYF; DNA: TGTGCCAGCGGGGAGTGGGTGGAGGCCCAGTACTTC
V: TRBV11-2; J: TRBJ2-1; size: many; D: -; length: 15; CDR3: CASSSLTGSYNEQFF; DNA: TGTGCCAGCAGCTCCTTAACGGGCTCCTACAATGAGCAGTTCTTC
V: TRBV5-4; J: TRBJ2-3; size: -; D: TRBD2; length: 17; CDR3: CASSQEVGLAGEDTQYF; DNA: TGTGCCAGCAGCCAGGAGGTGGGACTAGCGGGAGAAGATACGCAGTATTTT
V: TRBV13; J: TRBJ2-7; size: few; D: TRBD1; length: 14; CDR3: CASSPGTGPTQQYF; DNA: TGTGCCAGCAGCCCCGGGACAGGGCCAACCCAGCAGTACTTC
V: TRBV11-3; J: TRBJ2-1; size: -; D: TRBD2; length: 13; CDR3: CASSQGTTNEQFF; DNA: TGTGCCAGCAGCCAAGGGACTACGAATGAGCAGTTCTTC
V: TRBV28; J: TRBJ2-7; size: many; D: TRBD2; length: 15; CDR3: CASTGGLADSYEQYF; DNA: TGTGCCAGCACCGGGGGACTAGCGGACTCCTACGAGCAGTACTTC
V: TRBV6-1; J: TRBJ2-5; size: -; D: -; length: 16; CDR3: CASSEAIAAAGETQYF; DNA: TGTGCCAGCAGTGAAGCAATAGCAGCCGCCGGGGAGACCCAGTACTTC
V: TRBV13; J: TRBJ2-7; size: -; D: -; length: 14; CDR3: CASSFAGDWGEQYF; DNA: TGTGCCAGCAGCTTCGCAGGGGATTGGGGCGAGCAGTACTTC
V: TRBV20-1; J: TRBJ1-6; size: -; D: -; length: 13; CDR3: CSASWGVNSPLHF; DNA: TGCAGTGCTAGCTGGGGGGTCAATTCACCCCTCCACTTT
V: TRBV28; J: TRBJ2-5; size: many; D: -; length: 16; CDR3: CASSPSPRGGRETQYF; DNA: TGTGCCAGCAGCCCGAGTCCCAGGGGAGGGAGGGAGACCCAGTACTTC
V: TRBV12-3/TRBV12-4; J: TRBJ1-2; size: many; D: -; length: 15; CDR3: CASSLYNPGAGGYTF; DNA: TGTGCCAGCAGTTTATACAATCCGGGCGCGGGTGGCTACACCTTC
V: TRBV19; J: TRBJ2-3; size: -; D: -; length: 14; CDR3: CASSTPGATDTQYF; DNA: TGTGCCAGTAGTACGCCCGGGGCCACAGATACGCAGTATTTT
V: TRBV11-2; J: TRBJ1-4; size: -; D: -; length: 16; CDR3: CASGLLPPGEGEKLFF; DNA: TGTGCCAGCGGCTTACTTCCGCCAGGGGAGGGTGAAAAACTGTTTTTT
V: TRBV20-1; J: TRBJ2-7; size: -; D: -; length: 14; CDR3: CSARDSSLASEQYF; DNA: TGCAGTGCTAGAGATTCCAGCCTAGCCTCCGAGCAGTACTTC
V: TRBV20-1; J: TRBJ1-2; size: -; D: TRBD1; length: 11; CDR3: CSGDSDHGYTF; DNA: TGCAGTGGGGACAGTGATCATGGCTACACCTTC
V: TRBV20-1; J: TRBJ1-1; size: many; D: -; length: 14; CDR3: CSARPGQWNTEAFF; DNA: TGCAGTGCTAGACCTGGACAGTGGAACACTGAAGCTTTCTTT
V: TRBV3-1; J: TRBJ2-2; size: -; D: -; length: 15; CDR3: CASSPDHTGSGELFF; DNA: TGTGCCAGCAGCCCCGATCATACTGGGTCTGGGGAGCTGTTTTTT
V: TRBV15; J: TRBJ2-7; size: many; D: TRBD1; length: 15; CDR3: CATKSRDRESNEQYF; DNA: TGTGCCACCAAATCCCGGGACAGGGAATCCAACGAGCAGTACTTC
V: TRBV24-1; J: TRBJ1-1; size: many; D: -; length: 12; CDR3: CATSGEFTEAFF; DNA: TGTGCCACCAGTGGGGAGTTTACTGAAGCTTTCTTT
V: TRBV18; J: TRBJ2-5; size: -; D: -; length: 13; CDR3: CASSPWLQETQYF; DNA: TGTGCCAGCTCACCATGGCTCCAAGAGACCCAGTACTTC
V: TRBV7-2; J: TRBJ2-5; size: many; D: TRBD2; length: 14; CDR3: CASSRRGGRGGQYF; DNA: TGTGCCAGCAGCCGCCGGGGGGGACGTGGGGGCCAGTACTTC
V: TRBV10-3; J: TRBJ2-3; size: many; D: -; length: 14; CDR3: CAISEGGTTDTQYF; DNA: TGTGCCATCAGTGAGGGGGGTACCACCGATACGCAGTATTTT
V: TRBV12-3/TRBV12-4; J: TRBJ1-6; size: many; D: TRBD1; length: 17; CDR3: CASRPRPGQGINSPLHF; DNA: TGTGCCAGCAGACCTCGACCGGGACAGGGGATAAATTCACCCCTCCACTTT
V: TRBV29-1; J: TRBJ2-3; size: few; D: TRBD2; length: 18; CDR3: CSANGDLGSGRYTDTQYF; DNA: TGCAGCGCGAACGGGGATTTGGGGAGCGGGAGGTACACAGATACGCAGTATTTT
V: TRBV20-1; J: TRBJ2-3; size: few; D: TRBD2; length: 16; CDR3: CSARDLRSGSTDTQYF; DNA: TGCAGTGCTAGAGACCTACGGAGCGGGAGTACAGATACGCAGTATTTT
V: TRBV28; J: TRBJ1-5; size: few; D: -; length: 15; CDR3: CASSLIDTGNQPQHF; DNA: TGTGCCAGCAGTTTAATTGACACAGGGAATCAGCCCCAGCATTTT
V: TRBV11-2; J: TRBJ2-7; size: -; D: -; length: 13; CDR3: CASGRHSSYEQYF; DNA: TGTGCCAGCGGCCGGCACAGCTCCTACGAGCAGTACTTC
V: TRBV12-5; J: TRBJ2-1; size: few; D: -; length: 11; CDR3: CASGLLGEQFF; DNA: TGTGCTAGTGGTTTGCTAGGTGAGCAGTTCTTC
V: TRBV30; J: TRBJ1-2; size: few; D: -; length: 14; CDR3: CACGVGLGRNGYTF; DNA: TGTGCCTGTGGAGTAGGTCTGGGGCGGAATGGCTACACCTTC
V: TRBV3-1; J: TRBJ1-2; size: -; D: -; length: 13; CDR3: CASSQQGNYGYTF; DNA: TGTGCCAGCAGCCAACAGGGGAACTATGGCTACACCTTC